Described below is a single T cell receptor beta chain sequence and its context. Its target is not known. The V and J ends lost 4 bases and 5 bases, in that order; junction bases with no gene match: 15. The CDR3 length is 18 residues. Germline CDR1 reads LGHDT; CDR2 reads YNNKEL (reference sequence). This sample stems from a study of response to subunit inactivated influenza vaccine. Study-wide points: Authors suggested seasonal influenza vaccinations each recruit few new T cells.

MiXCR was run by TCRdb on the RT-PCR reads, yielding one entry per CDR3 protein. The table lists hundreds of thousands of distinct CDR3 sequences, approximately 7.1% of them singletons, with 10% to 15% in the top ten. This specimen was PBMCs from blood, taken less than 25 months after vaccination. The sequence was collected from a man aged 50 to 69 who received an inactivated influenza vaccine. The chain links TRBV3-1 to TRBJ2-7, with TRBD2 identical over 12 bases. The CDR3 nucleotides are TGTGCCAGCAGCCCTCGGACTAGCGGGACCATTTTGTTCCACGAGCAGTACTTC. This encodes CASSPRTSGTILFHEQYF.